The 30 T cell receptor beta chains below come from one sample, sequenced in a study of spatial heterogeneity in lung cancer. As for time point: sample taken at primary tumor resection. Their antigens are not known. Findings and limits, study-wide: Tumoral mutation counts were tracked by counts of expanded intratumoral alpha and beta TCRs.

Using its own MiXCR run on the 5' RACE reads, TCRdb lists one record per CDR3 protein. The table lists 17,000 or so distinct CDR3 sequences, 6.2% of them singletons. Here the sequenced sample was lung tumor tissue, taken at surgery. Receptors originate from a male donor with early-stage non-small cell lung cancer.

This clonotype showed up many times. This beta chain represents an off-target read in a library built for alpha chains; its size is of limited meaning. The V and J genes are TRBV20-1 and TRBJ1-1; D call uncertain. The CDR3 runs to 11 residues. In germline, CDR1 is DFQATT, CDR2 SNEGSKA (reference sequence). The CDR3 bases are TGCAGCCTTTTCCCCCGCACTGAAGCTTTCTTT. Its protein product is CSLFPRTEAFF.

In the case of this clonotype: A library made for alpha chains picked up this beta chain off target, so its size means little. The chain combines TRBV28 with TRBJ2-1; 7 bases are shared with TRBD2. This CDR3 is 15 amino acids long. V shed 4 bases, J shed 4 bases, and the junction held 7 bases outside the gene matches. The germline gives CDR1 MDHEN, CDR2 SYDVKM. CDR3 sequence: CASSSGGSRYNEQFF. The CDR3 nucleotides are TGTGCCAGCAGTTCGGGCGGGAGCCGATACAATGAGCAGTTCTTC. Drawing the rest from reference TRBV28 and TRBJ2-1, the complete variable domain is DVKVTQSSRYLVKRTGEKVFLECVQDMDHENMFWYRQDPGLGLRLIYFSYDVKMKEKGDIPEGYSVSREKKERFSLILESASTNQTSMYLCASSSGGSRYNEQFFGPGTRLTVL.

Turning to this clonotype: Little can be read into the size of this beta chain, an off-target read in a library designed for alpha chains. This rearrangement joins TRBV20-1 to TRBJ2-5; the match to TRBD2 covers 14 bases. The CDR3 covers 16 residues. V shed 2 bases and J 7 bases; nucleotides not matched to a gene: 9. The V gene's germline CDR1 is DFQATT and CDR2 SNEGSKA (reference sequence). As DNA, the CDR3 is TGCAGTGCTAGAACTGTGACTAGCGGGGGGGCCGGGACCCAGTACTTC. Amino acid sequence: CSARTVTSGGAGTQYF.

This clonotype has a count of ten or more. Found in a library prepared for alpha chains, this beta chain is an off-target read, and its abundance has little meaning. J is TRBJ1-5 and V is TRBV27, with a tentative D call TRBD1 (6 bases). V was trimmed by 4 bases and J by 4 bases, leaving 8 bases between them. Germline CDR1 MNHEY, CDR2 SMNVEV (reference sequence). This CDR3 is 13 amino acids long. As DNA, the CDR3 is TGTGCCAGCAGTTGGACAGTAAATCAGCCCCAGCATTTT. Amino acids: CASSWTVNQPQHF.

Concerning this clonotype: This beta chain came through as a stray read in a library set up for alpha chains, and its size says little. The rearrangement links TRBV20-1 to TRBJ2-7; the D gene could be TRBD1 or TRBD2 (6 bases each). Germline values: CDR1 DFQATT, CDR2 SNEGSKA (reference sequence). V lost 4 bases to trimming and J lost 9 bases, with 22 bases between them. CDR3 length: 14 residues. CDR3: CSATRQEAPGGQYF. The DNA for the CDR3 is TGCAGTGCTACTAGACAGGAGGCACCCGGGGGGCAGTACTTC.

In its sample, this clonotype is medium-sized (0.01 to 0.1%). This beta chain turned up in a library designed for alpha chains; as an off-target read, its abundance says little. The V call is TRBV24-1, the J call TRBJ2-2; 10 nucleotides align to TRBD1. V trimming: 5 bases; J trimming: 4 bases; junction bases outside the gene matches: 9. Germline CDR1 reads KGHDR; CDR2 reads SFDVKD. This CDR3 has 17 residues. DNA for the CDR3: TGTGCCACCAGTGGGTTCGACAGGGGGCAGGGCACCGGGGAGCTGTTTTTT. Its translation is CATSGFDRGQGTGELFF.

This clonotype was seen repeatedly, ten times or more. With the library built for alpha chains, this beta chain is off target and its frequency is not meaningful. This sequence joins TRBV5-6 and TRBJ2-4, with a weak D call TRBD1 (5 bases). The CDR3 is 15 amino acids. With 4 bases removed from V and 6 bases from J, the gap between germline ends came to 17 bases. CDR1 SGHDT and CDR2 YYEEEE come from the germline V gene. The CDR3 loop is CASSPPGLGVNIQYF. In nucleotides, the CDR3 is TGTGCCAGCAGCCCACCTGGGTTAGGGGTAAACATTCAGTACTTC.

This clonotype was counted at least ten times. In a library made to pick up alpha chains, this beta chain is a stray read with a size that means little. V gene TRBV29-1 combines with J gene TRBJ2-3; TRBD2 aligns across 7 bases. This CDR3 has 22 amino acids. The V and J ends lost 3 bases and 6 bases, in that order; junction bases with no gene match: 33. Germline lookup yields CDR1 SQVTM and CDR2 ANQGSEA. CDR3 sequence: CSVEMGAVPGPMTSSLSDTQYF. CDR3 nucleotides: TGCAGCGTTGAGATGGGCGCCGTCCCCGGCCCGATGACTAGCAGTTTATCTGATACGCAGTATTTT.

This clonotype was picked up many times. This beta chain lies outside the target of a library built for alpha chains; its clone size means little. The chain carries TRBV3-1 and TRBJ2-5; TRBD1 might be the D (5 bases). The V and J ends lost 0 bases and 1 base respectively, with 9 bases between them. Germline V gives CDR1 LGHDT, CDR2 YNNKEL (reference sequence). This CDR3 has 15 amino acids. The CDR3 DNA reads TGTGCCAGCAGCCAAGATACGACAGCCCAAGAGACCCAGTACTTC. This codes for CASSQDTTAQETQYF.

Remarks on this clonotype: A much larger clone lies one base from this, so it may be a read error. Within a library made for alpha chains, this beta chain is off target, and its count is uninformative. The chain uses TRBV20-1 and TRBJ1-5; D unclear. The CDR3 has 12 residues. The germline V gene has CDR1 DFQATT and CDR2 SNEGSKA (reference sequence). The CDR3 here is CSARESNQPRHF. CDR3 nucleotides: TGCAGTGCTAGAGAGAGCAATCAGCCCCGGCATTTT.

The sample holds many counts of this clonotype. Because the library targeted alpha chains, this beta chain is an off-target read whose size means little. The CDR3 is CASSLPYRALGYEQYF. The CDR3 bases are TGTGCCAGCAGTTTACCGTACAGGGCCTTGGGATACGAGCAGTACTTC. V is TRBV28 and J is TRBJ2-7, with D maybe TRBD1 (6 bases). The germline CDR1 and CDR2 sequences are MDHEN and SYDVKM. V was pared by 2 bases and J by 4 bases, with 18 bases between. The CDR3 is 16 residues long.

In this sample, this clonotype turned up many times. Because this beta chain is a stray read in a library intended to capture alpha chains, its abundance should not be given much weight. The V and J genes are TRBV7-9 and TRBJ1-4; 8 bases match TRBD1. Germline V lookup: CDR1 SEHNR, CDR2 FQNEAQ (reference sequence). V shed 5 bases, J shed 7 bases, and the junction held 9 bases outside the gene matches. This CDR3 has 15 amino acids. The CDR3 is CASSARQGKTEKLFF. The CDR3 coding sequence is TGTGCCAGCAGCGCCCGACAGGGGAAAACTGAAAAACTGTTTTTT.

With respect to this clonotype: This beta chain represents an off-target read in a library built for alpha chains; its size is of limited meaning. This rearrangement joins TRBV6-2 or TRBV6-3 to TRBJ2-1; tentatively, D is TRBD1 or TRBD2 (5 bases each). This CDR3 has 15 residues. Trimming took off 7 bases at V and 2 bases at J, with 15 bases between the two ends. Germline V gene lookup returns CDR1 MNHEY and CDR2 SVGEGT. CDR3 bases: TGTGCCAGCACCCCGAGACGGGACGCCTACAATGAGCAGTTCTTC. This sequence encodes CASTPRRDAYNEQFF.

This clonotype was counted many times. This beta chain is an off-target read within a library intended for alpha chains, so its frequency means little. This sequence joins TRBV6-6 and TRBJ1-5, with D tentatively TRBD1 (6 bases). V was clipped by 6 bases and J by 1 base, with 16 bases between them. CDR1 is MNHNY, CDR2 SVGAGI, per germline (reference sequence). This CDR3 contains 16 residues. CDR3 sequence reads: CASRTHREKSNQPQHF. The CDR3 DNA sequence: TGTGCCAGCAGGACCCACAGGGAAAAAAGCAATCAGCCCCAGCATTTT.

This clonotype was found many times. This beta chain is an off-target read within a library intended for alpha chains, so its frequency means little. The rearrangement uses TRBV7-9 and TRBJ2-7; maybe TRBD2 (6 bases). Germline loops: CDR1 SEHNR, CDR2 FQNEAQ (reference sequence). This CDR3 has 15 amino acids. Trimming took 7 bases from V and 3 from J, leaving 19 bases between them. The CDR3 coding sequence is TGTGCCAGCAACCTTTGGCGGGACGGTATCTACGAGCAGTACTTC. Translation gives CASNLWRDGIYEQYF. The full variable domain, its missing parts supplied by reference TRBV7-9 and TRBJ2-7, is DTGVSQNPRHKITKRGQNVTFRCDPISEHNRLYWYRQTLGQGPEFLTYFQNEAQLEKSRLLSDRFSAERPKGSFSTLEIQRTEQGDSAMYLCASNLWRDGIYEQYFGPGTRLTVT.

This clonotype is classed as medium-sized. The library was prepared for alpha chains; this beta chain is a stray read, so its frequency means little. The genes are TRBV10-3 and TRBJ2-7, with 13 bases matching TRBD2. The CDR3 has 15 amino acids. The V gene end was trimmed by 10 bases and the J gene end by 0 bases; junction bases not matched to a gene: 6. Germline V gene data show CDR1 as ENHRY and CDR2 as SYGVKD. The CDR3 sequence is CATGTSGNPSYEQYF. CDR3 DNA sequence: TGTGCCACCGGGACTAGCGGGAACCCCTCCTACGAGCAGTACTTC.

This clonotype was observed many times. This beta chain is an off-target read within a library intended for alpha chains, so its frequency means little. J is TRBJ1-1 and V is TRBV12-3 or TRBV12-4; TRBD1 aligns across 7 bases. V trimming: 5 bases; J trimming: 4 bases; junction bases outside the gene matches: 7. CDR3 size: 14 residues. The chain's CDR3 is CASSLQGSGTEAFF. As DNA, the CDR3 is TGTGCCAGCAGTCTACAGGGGTCGGGCACTGAAGCTTTCTTT.

By share, this clonotype ranks as medium-sized. Little can be read into the size of this beta chain, an off-target read in a library designed for alpha chains. V and J are TRBV20-1 and TRBJ2-1; tentatively, D is TRBD1 (7 bases). This CDR3 spans 14 amino acids. Per the germline V gene, CDR1 is DFQATT and CDR2 is SNEGSKA (reference sequence). V dropped 1 base and J dropped 8 bases, with 15 bases sitting between them. The CDR3 sequence: CSARVEGARDEQFF. The CDR3, as DNA: TGCAGTGCTAGAGTGGAGGGGGCCCGGGATGAGCAGTTCTTC.

This clonotype has a count of ten or more. This beta chain is a stray sequence in a library constructed for alpha chains; its clone size is not meaningful. V is TRBV27 and J is TRBJ2-3; the match to TRBD2 covers 9 bases. This CDR3 spans 18 amino acids. Losses at the gene ends were 2 bases for V and 5 bases for J; bases not matched to a gene: 14. CDR1 is MNHEY and CDR2 is SMNVEV in the germline V gene (reference sequence). DNA for the CDR3: TGTGCCAGCAGTTTACAGGGTTACGGGACTAGCATCGGAGATACGCAGTATTTT. Amino acid sequence: CASSLQGYGTSIGDTQYF.

This clonotype is classed as medium-sized (0.01 to 0.1%). Being off target in a library aimed at alpha chains, this beta chain has a size of little meaning. V gene TRBV29-1 combines with J gene TRBJ2-7; TRBD2 agrees at 7 bases. V trimming: 4 bases; J trimming: 2 bases; junction bases outside the gene matches: 2. Germline values: CDR1 SQVTM, CDR2 ANQGSEA. CDR3 length: 12 amino acids. The chain's CDR3 is CSVARETYEQYF. CDR3 bases: TGCAGCGTTGCGCGGGAGACCTACGAGCAGTACTTC.

This clonotype was counted at least ten times. A library made for alpha chains picked up this beta chain off target, so its size means little. This chain joins TRBV7-6 and TRBJ2-2; no definite D call. The germline V and J ends were trimmed by 5 bases and 4 bases, with 8 bases remaining between them. Germline CDR1 is SGHVS and CDR2 is FNYEAQ. This CDR3 has 13 residues. The CDR3 here is CASSPYTTGELFF. CDR3 DNA sequence: TGTGCCAGCAGCCCGTACACCACCGGGGAGCTGTTTTTT.

This clonotype has ten or more counts. Little can be read into the size of this beta chain, an off-target read in a library designed for alpha chains. The V call is TRBV20-1, the J call TRBJ1-1, with TRBD1 identical over 8 bases. Germline assignment: CDR1 DFQATT and CDR2 SNEGSKA (reference sequence). The CDR3 is 13 residues long. J gave up 1 base and V 6 bases, and 4 bases lay outside the gene matches. CDR3 amino acids: CSADRGGNTEAFF. The CDR3 nucleotides are TGCAGTGCCGACAGGGGCGGGAACACTGAAGCTTTCTTT.

In its sample, this clonotype was seen many times. This beta chain is a stray read from a library made for alpha chains; its abundance is not meaningful. The V gene is TRBV11-2, the J gene TRBJ2-1, with 8 bases matching TRBD2. CDR3 size: 18 residues. Trimming at V came to 3 bases and at J to 7 bases, leaving 17 bases not matched to a gene. Germline V CDR1 and CDR2: SGHAT, FQNNGV. CDR3 sequence (DNA): TGTGCCAGCAGCTTCCTATCGATCGGCGGGAGGATGGGGAATGAGCAGTTCTTC. It specifies CASSFLSIGGRMGNEQFF.

This clonotype appeared many times. The size of this beta chain means little, since it is a stray read in a library made for alpha chains. The chain has TRBV4-3 and TRBJ2-3; D remains unclear. The CDR3 runs 17 residues. V was shortened by 0 bases and J by 1 base, with 14 bases between the two germline ends. Germline V gene sequence: CDR1 LGHNA, CDR2 YSLEER. Here the CDR3 reads CASSQEVLVRGTDTQYF. CDR3 coding DNA: TGCGCCAGCAGCCAAGAGGTTCTAGTACGGGGCACAGATACGCAGTATTTT.

By share of the sample, this clonotype is medium-sized. With the library built for alpha chains, this beta chain is off target and its frequency is not meaningful. The J gene is TRBJ1-6, the V gene TRBV5-6; D is possibly TRBD1 (6 bases). Germline V CDR1 and CDR2: SGHDT, YYEEEE. CDR3 size: 16 residues. Trimming took off 0 bases at V and 7 bases at J, with 14 bases between the two ends. CDR3 coding DNA: TGTGCCAGCAGCTTGGGGAGACAGGTTGGCAATTCACCCCTCCACTTT. Translation gives CASSLGRQVGNSPLHF.

This clonotype has ten or more counts. This beta chain is a stray sequence in a library constructed for alpha chains; its clone size is not meaningful. V and J are TRBV12-3 or TRBV12-4 and TRBJ2-2, with unresolved D. CDR3 size: 15 residues. V was clipped by 7 bases and J by 4 bases, with 16 bases between them. The CDR3 is CASTLSRHLTGELFF. In nucleotides, the CDR3 is TGTGCCAGCACCTTATCCCGACACCTCACCGGGGAGCTGTTTTTT.

This clonotype was counted ten times or more. This beta chain was picked up by a library intended for alpha chains and is off target, so its count carries little meaning. The chain recombines TRBV30 with TRBJ2-3, with TRBD2 matching over 7 bases. The CDR3 sequence is 14 residues long. From germline, CDR1 is GTSNPN and CDR2 SVGIG (reference sequence). Germline trimming cut 2 bases from V and 3 bases from J; bases unmatched to any gene: 5. As DNA, the CDR3 is TGTGCCTGGAGTCGGGGCGGGAGAACAGATACGCAGTATTTT. Protein sequence: CAWSRGGRTDTQYF.

This clonotype was observed at least ten times. The library was built for alpha chains, so this beta chain is an off-target read and its size means little. J is TRBJ2-1 and V is TRBV7-8; D is unresolved. The CDR3 is 14 amino acids. Germline CDR1 and CDR2: SGHVS and FQNEAQ. Trimming took off 4 bases at V and 0 bases at J, with 7 bases between the two ends. CDR3 region: CASSSPFSYNEQFF. In DNA form, the CDR3 reads TGTGCCAGCAGCTCCCCTTTCTCCTACAATGAGCAGTTCTTC. The entire variable domain, with the rest obtained from reference TRBV7-8 and TRBJ2-1, is as follows: GAGVSQSPRYKVAKRGQDVALRCDPISGHVSLFWYQQALGQGPEFLTYFQNEAQLDKSGLPSDRFFAERPEGSVSTLKIQRTQQEDSAVYLCASSSPFSYNEQFFGPGTRLTVL.

This clonotype was observed a handful of times. As an off-target read in a library built for alpha chains, this beta chain has a frequency of little significance. V gene TRBV11-2 combines with J gene TRBJ2-5, with D unresolved. Between the trimmed V and J ends, which lost 1 base and 4 bases, there was a span of 1 base. Per the germline V gene, CDR1 is SGHAT and CDR2 is FQNNGV. The CDR3 runs 11 residues. CDR3 sequence (DNA): TGTGCCAGCAGCTTAGGAGAGACCCAGTACTTC. This gives the protein CASSLGETQYF.

Within the sample, this clonotype is medium-sized (0.01 to 0.1%). The size of this beta chain means little, since it is a stray read in a library made for alpha chains. The V call is TRBV11-2, the J call TRBJ1-3, with 7 bases lining up with TRBD1. With V trimmed by 4 bases and J by 0 bases, 6 bases remained unmatched. The CDR3 has 16 amino acids. CDR1 and CDR2 (germline): SGHAT, FQNNGV. CDR3: CASSSPGQYSGNTIYF. CDR3 nucleotide sequence: TGTGCCAGCAGCTCGCCGGGACAGTACTCTGGAAACACCATATATTTT.